These 19 T cell receptor beta chains originate from one sample sequenced in a study of spatial heterogeneity in lung cancer. TCRdb fed the 5' RACE reads into MiXCR, producing one record per CDR3 protein. The profile shows 50,000 or so distinct CDR3 sequences, over 9.5% of them singletons. The time point denotes: blood at routine non-recurrence follow-up after resection. The starting material was PBMCs, obtained at follow-up. These receptors were obtained from a male donor with early-stage non-small cell lung cancer.

J is TRBJ1-2 and V is TRBV7-2; D gene unclear. The germline gives CDR1 SGHTA, CDR2 FQGNSA. Trimming took off 1 base at V and 8 bases at J, with 17 bases between the two ends. The CDR3 runs to 15 residues. The CDR3 here is CASSLDWERTAGYTF. As DNA, the CDR3 is TGTGCCAGCAGCTTAGACTGGGAGAGAACCGCCGGCTACACCTTC.

J is TRBJ2-7 and V is TRBV10-2; D gene unclear. V was clipped by 3 bases and J by 7 bases, with 13 bases between them. This CDR3 region has 13 residues. Germline values: CDR1 WSHSY, CDR2 SAAADI. CDR3 loop: CASSDWGSGEQYF. The CDR3 coding sequence is TGCGCCAGCAGTGATTGGGGATCCGGGGAGCAGTACTTC.

This clonotype has a count of ten or more. The rearrangement uses TRBV3-1 and TRBJ2-2; D is unclear. V lost 4 bases to trimming and J lost 4 bases, with 7 bases between them. The CDR3 has 13 residues. The germline gives CDR1 LGHDT, CDR2 YNNKEL (reference sequence). The CDR3 DNA follows: TGTGCCAGCAGCCCTAGAAGCACCGGGGAGCTGTTTTTT. Protein sequence: CASSPRSTGELFF.

This clonotype was observed at least ten times. This chain uses TRBV7-9 with TRBJ1-5; D is ambiguous. The CDR3 is 16 residues long. With 0 bases removed from V and 0 bases from J, the gap between germline ends came to 9 bases. CDR1 SEHNR and CDR2 FQNEAQ come from the germline V gene (reference sequence). The CDR3 reads CASSLARGYSNQPQHF. DNA of the CDR3: TGTGCCAGCAGCTTAGCGCGAGGATATAGCAATCAGCCCCAGCATTTT.

This chain uses TRBV14 with TRBJ2-5, with D uncertain. This CDR3 contains 13 residues. The germline V gene has CDR1 SGHDN and CDR2 FVKESK. V lost 6 bases, J lost 5 bases, and 13 bases lay in between. CDR3 region: CASSPAGWETQYF. The CDR3 coding sequence is TGTGCCAGCAGTCCGGCCGGGTGGGAGACCCAGTACTTC. The variable domain in full, with the rest retrieved from reference TRBV14 and TRBJ2-5, is EAGVTQFPSHSVIEKGQTVTLRCDPISGHDNLYWYRRVMGKEIKFLLHFVKESKQDESGMPNNRFLAERTGGTYSTLKVQPAELEDSGVYFCASSPAGWETQYFGPGTRLLVL.

This clonotype occurred a few times. The chain recombines TRBV20-1 with TRBJ2-1; D gene unclear. Germline V gives CDR1 DFQATT, CDR2 SNEGSKA (reference sequence). The CDR3 is 13 residues long. Trimming shortened V by 4 bases and J by 0 bases, and 7 bases separated the two germline ends. The CDR3 sequence: CSATINSYNEQFF. Written as DNA, the CDR3 is TGCAGTGCTACCATAAACTCCTACAATGAGCAGTTCTTC.

The rearrangement links TRBV7-2 to TRBJ2-2, with a possible D match to TRBD2 (6 bases). There are 13 residues in the CDR3. Trimming took 0 bases from V and 7 from J, leaving 6 bases between them. CDR1 is SGHTA and CDR2 is FQGNSA in the germline V gene. DNA of the CDR3: TGTGCCAGCAGCTTAGCGCGGGACGGGGAGCTGTTTTTT. Its protein is CASSLARDGELFF.

There are many counts of this clonotype. The chain has TRBV5-1 and TRBJ2-1; 12 bases fit TRBD2. The CDR3 runs to 15 residues. With V trimmed by 3 bases and J by 6 bases, 4 bases remained unmatched. CDR1 SGHRS and CDR2 YFSETQ come from the germline V gene. The CDR3 spells CASSSGTSGSNEQFF. CDR3 coding DNA: TGCGCCAGCAGCTCCGGGACTAGCGGGTCCAATGAGCAGTTCTTC.

Ten or more counts support this clonotype. This rearrangement joins TRBV7-3 to TRBJ2-2; D may correspond to TRBD1 or TRBD2 (5 bases each). The CDR3 runs to 15 residues. Germline CDR1 is SGHTA and CDR2 is FQGTGA. Between the trimmed V and J ends, which lost 5 bases and 4 bases, there was a span of 14 bases. CDR3 protein: CASSPRDLPTGELFF. CDR3 DNA sequence: TGTGCCAGCAGCCCCCGGGACCTCCCCACCGGGGAGCTGTTTTTT.

This clonotype was observed many times. The V call is TRBV11-2, the J call TRBJ1-6; possibly TRBD1 for D (5 bases). Germline CDR1 reads SGHAT; CDR2 reads FQNNGV. V gave up 5 bases and J gave up 13 bases, with 12 bases separating them. This CDR3 contains 12 residues. Here the CDR3 DNA reads TGTGCCAGCAGCCTTACGGACATGCCCCTCCACTTT. Its protein product is CASSLTDMPLHF.

V and J are TRBV20-1 and TRBJ1-1; D is unresolved. The V gene's germline CDR1 is DFQATT and CDR2 SNEGSKA (reference sequence). V lost 2 bases and J lost 0, with 7 bases in between. The CDR3 consists of 13 residues. In nucleotides, the CDR3 is TGCAGTGCTAGATTGACGGTGAACACTGAAGCTTTCTTT. This codes for CSARLTVNTEAFF.

This clonotype was seen repeatedly, ten times or more. The chain is built from TRBV30 and TRBJ1-1, with a tentative D call TRBD1 (6 bases). CDR3 length: 13 residues. Trimming removed 4 bases from V and 1 base from J, with 10 bases in between. The germline V gene encodes CDR1 GTSNPN and CDR2 SVGIG (reference sequence). CDR3 sequence reads: CAWKTGANTEAFF. The CDR3, as DNA: TGTGCCTGGAAGACGGGGGCGAACACTGAAGCTTTCTTT.

This clonotype was counted at least ten times. J is TRBJ1-6 and V is TRBV20-1; tentative D call: TRBD1 (6 bases). Per germline, CDR1 DFQATT and CDR2 SNEGSKA (reference sequence). Deletions cut 6 bases from V and 5 bases from J, with 20 bases between. CDR3 length: 16 residues. CDR3 in DNA: TGCAGTGCCCAAAACTTCCGGGACACCAATAATTCACCCCTCCACTTT. It codes for CSAQNFRDTNNSPLHF.

Many counts were recorded for this clonotype. The V call is TRBV7-8, the J call TRBJ2-2, with TRBD2 identical over 7 bases. The CDR3 extends over 15 amino acids. J gave up 5 bases and V 1 base, and 4 bases lay outside the gene matches. CDR1 SGHVS and CDR2 FQNEAQ come from the germline V gene. CDR3 in amino acids: CASSLGLAETGELFF. CDR3 DNA sequence: TGTGCCAGCAGCTTAGGCCTAGCGGAGACCGGGGAGCTGTTTTTT.

The genes are TRBV30 and TRBJ1-2; the D is unclear. This CDR3 comprises 17 residues. V was pared by 0 bases and J by 0 bases, with 17 bases between. CDR1 is GTSNPN and CDR2 is SVGIG in the germline V gene (reference sequence). The CDR3 DNA reads TGTGCCTGGAGTGTACCCCCTGGGCAGCCTACTAACTATGGCTACACCTTC. Encoded protein: CAWSVPPGQPTNYGYTF. The entire variable domain, with the rest obtained from reference TRBV30 and TRBJ1-2, is as follows: SQTIHQWPATLVQPVGSPLSLECTVEGTSNPNLYWYRQAAGRGLQLLFYSVGIGQISSEVPQNLSASRPQDRQFILSSKKLLLSDSGFYLCAWSVPPGQPTNYGYTFGSGTRLTVV.

This clonotype occurred a few times. J is TRBJ1-5 and V is TRBV12-3 or TRBV12-4; D is ambiguous. V was clipped by 1 base and J by 0 bases, with 7 bases between them. CDR3 length: 15 amino acids. The CDR3 coding sequence is TGTGCCAGCAGTTTAGTGCCACTTAGCAATCAGCCCCAGCATTTT. It specifies CASSLVPLSNQPQHF.

This clonotype was observed many times. CDR3 DNA sequence: TGTGCCAGCAGCTTCTTGCGGATAGCTGGAAACACCATATATTTT. It translates to CASSFLRIAGNTIYF. The chain links TRBV7-9 to TRBJ1-3; D is ambiguous. The V end lost 3 bases, the J end lost 2 bases, and 11 bases lay between the germline ends. This CDR3 is 15 amino acids long. The germline V gene encodes CDR1 SEHNR and CDR2 FQNEAQ (reference sequence).

This clonotype occurred many times. The chain is built from TRBV7-6 and TRBJ2-7; maybe TRBD2 (5 bases). The CDR3 has 11 residues. Germline V gene lookup returns CDR1 SGHVS and CDR2 FNYEAQ. The V end was cut by 5 bases, the J end by 7 bases, with 9 bases between. CDR3 in amino acids: CASSLSGEQYF. The CDR3 DNA follows: TGTGCCAGCAGCCTCTCGGGGGAGCAGTACTTC.

The J gene is TRBJ1-3, the V gene TRBV28, with D perhaps TRBD1 (5 bases). The CDR3 sequence is 13 residues long. Trimming pared 10 bases from V and 2 bases from J, leaving 12 bases between. The V gene's germline CDR1 is MDHEN and CDR2 SYDVKM. The DNA for the CDR3 is TGTGCCACCCTCCCGGGGCCTGGAAACACCATATATTTT. Its protein is CATLPGPGNTIYF.